These 32 T cell receptor beta chains came from one sample sequenced in a study of blood T cell repertoires in COVID-19 (dated by TCRdb to 2020 to 2021). The library was built by means of the immunoSEQ multiplex PCR assay. TCRdb retrieved this table from immuneACCESS and kept in-frame rearrangements only. Not all clones are present; in checked studies, unresolved V genes account for under half, and no reason is known for the remainder. Recorded for this sample are about 81,000 clones; 89% of them occurred a single time. 12% of the sample is taken by the ten largest. The sequencing input was peripheral blood. The origin of the receptors is a man aged 70-80 years with active or convalescent COVID-19.

This sequence joins TRBV4-1 and TRBJ2-3; no firm D call. Trimming left V 1 base short and J 8 bases short, with 19 bases between. CDR3 length: 16 amino acids. Per the germline V gene, CDR1 is MGHRA and CDR2 is YSYEKL. The CDR3 bases are TGCGCCAGCAGCCAAGCTTCGGCCAATTCAAGAGGTACGCAGTATTTT. Its translation is CASSQASANSRGTQYF.

V is TRBV30 and J is TRBJ2-7; tentative D call: TRBD2 (5 bases). This CDR3 spans 14 amino acids. Trimming took 3 bases from V and 7 from J, leaving 19 bases between them. CDR1 and CDR2 from the germline V gene are GTSNPN and SVGIG (reference sequence). The CDR3 nucleotides read TGTGCCTGGAGCAACCGGGGTACTAGGAGAGAGCAGTACTTC. This translates into CAWSNRGTRREQYF.

The chain employs TRBV9 and TRBJ1-2; D not certain. This CDR3 comprises 13 residues. V shed 4 bases and J shed 0 bases, with 7 bases lying between them. CDR1 is SGDLS, CDR2 YYNGEE, per germline. In nucleotides, the CDR3 is TGTGCCAGCAGCCCAGAACCTAACTATGGCTACACCTTC. Its protein product is CASSPEPNYGYTF. Full variable domain (remainder filled in from reference TRBV9 and TRBJ1-2): DSGVTQTPKHLITATGQRVTLRCSPRSGDLSVYWYQQSLDQGLQFLIQYYNGEERAKGNILERFSAQQFPDLHSELNLSSLELGDSALYFCASSPEPNYGYTFGSGTRLTVV.

The chain recombines TRBV19 with TRBJ1-2; D is uncertain. With 3 bases removed from V and 2 bases from J, the gap between germline ends came to 10 bases. CDR1 LNHDA and CDR2 SQIVND come from the germline V gene (reference sequence). This CDR3 is built from 14 residues. CDR3 nucleotides: TGTGCCAGTAGTATCCGGGAATCGAACTATGGCTACACCTTC. It yields the protein CASSIRESNYGYTF. Complete variable domain (other parts from reference TRBV19 and TRBJ1-2): DGGITQSPKYLFRKEGQNVTLSCEQNLNHDAMYWYRQDPGQGLRLIYYSQIVNDFQKGDIAEGYSVSREKKESFPLTVTSAQKNPTAFYLCASSIRESNYGYTFGSGTRLTVV.

The V and J genes are TRBV3-1 (or the pseudogene TRBV3-2) and TRBJ2-2, with D possibly being TRBD1 (6 bases). Germline V lookup: CDR1 LGHDT, CDR2 YNNKEL (reference sequence). V lost 6 bases and J lost 2, with 19 bases in between. This CDR3 is 17 amino acids long. The chain's CDR3 is CASSPAGRGQNTGELFF. For the CDR3, the DNA is TGTGCCAGCAGTCCCGCAGGCAGGGGACAAAACACCGGGGAGCTGTTTTTT.

V gene TRBV10-3 combines with J gene TRBJ1-3; no definite D call. V shed 2 bases and J shed 0 bases, with 11 bases lying between them. The germline V gene has CDR1 ENHRY and CDR2 SYGVKD. The CDR3 has 16 residues. CDR3 coding DNA: TGTGCCATCAGTGAGCTGGCAGTAGCCTCTGGAAACACCATATATTTT. Protein: CAISELAVASGNTIYF.

The rearrangement links TRBV15 to TRBJ1-2; a possible D gene is TRBD1 (6 bases). The V end lost 0 bases, the J end lost 6 bases, and 14 bases lay between the germline ends. This CDR3 is 15 amino acids long. Germline CDR1 reads LNHNV; CDR2 reads YYDKDF (reference sequence). The CDR3 sequence: CATSREQGWGDGYTF. The DNA of the CDR3 is TGTGCCACCAGCAGAGAACAGGGATGGGGCGATGGCTACACCTTC.

The V call is TRBV21-1, the J call TRBJ1-5; TRBD1 was called by the table and not checked on the DNA. TRBV21-1 is termed a pseudogene. The CDR3 covers 16 residues. This CDR3 reads CASSKISGQPNQPQHF. CDR3 coding DNA: TGTGCCAGCAGCAAAATTAGTGGACAGCCCAATCAGCCCCAGCATTTT.

The V gene is TRBV5-4, the J gene TRBJ2-2; D uncertain. The CDR3 runs to 14 residues. V gave up 1 base and J gave up 2 bases, with 6 bases separating them. The germline V gene encodes CDR1 SGHNT and CDR2 YYREEE (reference sequence). The CDR3 reads CASSLSLNTGELFF. CDR3 DNA: TGTGCCAGCAGCTTGAGCCTTAACACCGGGGAGCTGTTTTTT. Full variable domain (rest looked up from reference TRBV5-4 and TRBJ2-2): ETGVTQSPTHLIKTRGQQVTLRCSSQSGHNTVSWYQQALGQGPQFIFQYYREEENGRGNFPPRFSGLQFPNYSSELNVNALELDDSALYLCASSLSLNTGELFFGEGSRLTVL.

This CDR3 is CASSEGLQPDTQYF. The CDR3 DNA follows: TGTGCCAGCAGCGAGGGACTCCAGCCAGATACGCAGTATTTT. The chain couples TRBV7-6 to TRBJ2-3; maybe TRBD2 (6 bases). Germline V gives CDR1 SGHVS, CDR2 FNYEAQ. This CDR3 region has 14 residues. Trimming shortened V by 5 bases and J by 4 bases, and 13 bases separated the two germline ends.

This sequence joins TRBV6-5 and TRBJ2-7; 8 nucleotides align to TRBD1. The CDR3 runs to 15 residues. The V segment lost 0 bases and the J segment 6 bases; nucleotides outside the gene matches: 7. CDR1 is MNHEY, CDR2 SVGAGI, per germline. Here the CDR3 DNA reads TGTGCCAGCAGTTACTCGACGTGGACAGGGTCCGAGCAGTACTTC. As protein: CASSYSTWTGSEQYF.

In this sample, this clone turned up a few times. This chain joins TRBV4-3 and TRBJ1-4, with D possibly being TRBD1 (6 bases). Per the germline V gene, CDR1 is LGHNA and CDR2 is YSLEER. The CDR3 consists of 15 residues. The ends were cut back, 4 bases at V and 8 bases at J, with 17 bases in the middle. CDR3 in DNA: TGCGCCAGCAGCCTAACCCAGGGGTCGGGCGAAAAACTGTTTTTT. Protein: CASSLTQGSGEKLFF.

A single count supports this clone. The CDR3 nucleotides are TGTGCCAGCAGCTTTGGGGTAGCGGGGAATCAAGAGACCCAGTACTTC. Amino acid sequence: CASSFGVAGNQETQYF. V and J are TRBV11-2 and TRBJ2-5; TRBD2 aligns across 8 bases. The CDR3 is 16 residues long. From germline, CDR1 is SGHAT and CDR2 FQNNGV. The trim removed 3 bases at V and 2 bases at J, leaving 8 bases unmatched.

A single count supports this clone. This chain connects TRBV7-2 to TRBJ1-5, with a possible D match to TRBD1 (5 bases). CDR3 length equals 13 residues. Trimming left V 5 bases short and J 5 bases short, with 10 bases between. CDR1 and CDR2 (germline): SGHTA, FQGNSA. Written as DNA, the CDR3 is TGTGCCAGCAGCCCGGACACCTATCAGCCCCAGCATTTT. Amino acids: CASSPDTYQPQHF.

This clone was seen a single time. This rearrangement joins TRBV5-5 to TRBJ1-1, with D maybe TRBD1 (5 bases). This CDR3 region has 14 residues. V was cut by 0 bases and J by 4 bases, with 10 bases left in between. Germline CDR1 reads SGHKS; CDR2 reads YYEKEE (reference sequence). Written as DNA, the CDR3 is TGTGCCAGCAGCTTGGCGGGCAGGGCCACTGAAGCTTTCTTT. The encoded protein is CASSLAGRATEAFF.

The chain combines TRBV27 with TRBJ2-1; TRBD2 aligns across 9 bases. Germline trimming cut 3 bases from V and 4 bases from J; bases unmatched to any gene: 4. Germline assignment: CDR1 MNHEY and CDR2 SMNVEV (reference sequence). This CDR3 is built from 15 residues. Written as DNA, the CDR3 is TGTGCCAGCAGTTTTAGGCGGGGGGGGTACAATGAGCAGTTCTTC. Translation gives CASSFRRGGYNEQFF.

The table lists this clone with a few counts. Written as DNA, the CDR3 is TGCGCCAGCAGCTTTGGCCAAAACTATGGCTACACCTTC. Protein sequence: CASSFGQNYGYTF. The chain employs TRBV5-1 and TRBJ1-2, with unresolved D. V was clipped by 2 bases and J by 2 bases, with 7 bases between them. The CDR3 length is 13 residues. CDR1 is SGHRS, CDR2 YFSETQ, per germline.

The V and J genes are TRBV4-1 and TRBJ2-1; D call uncertain. Germline CDR1 reads MGHRA; CDR2 reads YSYEKL. V was pared by 6 bases and J by 2 bases, with 17 bases between. CDR3 length equals 16 residues. As DNA, the CDR3 is TGCGCCAGCAGTCCCGAGGTCGGGTACCCCTACAATGAGCAGTTCTTC. This sequence encodes CASSPEVGYPYNEQFF.

The rearrangement uses TRBV24-1 and TRBJ1-6; D remains ambiguous. Germline CDR1 and CDR2: KGHDR and SFDVKD. Trimming removed 9 bases from V and 8 bases from J, with 13 bases in between. This CDR3 comprises 13 residues. CDR3 bases: TGTGCCACCCGAGCCAGCGGAGATTCACCCCTCCACTTT. This codes for CATRASGDSPLHF.

The genes are TRBV3-1 (or the pseudogene TRBV3-2) and TRBJ1-6; D call uncertain. The CDR3 runs to 13 residues. Germline lookup yields CDR1 LGHDT and CDR2 YNNKEL (reference sequence). Trimming pared 3 bases from V and 5 bases from J, leaving 5 bases between. CDR3 residues: CASSQYDNSPLHF. The DNA of the CDR3 is TGTGCCAGCAGCCAGTATGATAATTCACCCCTCCACTTT.

The V call is TRBV20-1, the J call TRBJ1-1; possible D gene TRBD1, 5 bases. The germline V gene encodes CDR1 DFQATT and CDR2 SNEGSKA (reference sequence). Between the trimmed V and J ends, which lost 3 bases and 1 base, there was a span of 12 bases. The CDR3 totals 14 residues. The chain's CDR3 is CSASGDRQNTEAFF. Here the CDR3 DNA reads TGCAGTGCTAGTGGTGACAGACAGAACACTGAAGCTTTCTTT.

This clone has just one count. The rearrangement links TRBV12-5 to TRBJ1-1, with D unclear. V was pared by 2 bases and J by 4 bases, with 5 bases between. The CDR3 totals 12 residues. Germline assignment: CDR1 LGHNT and CDR2 FRNRAP. The CDR3 bases are TGTGCTAGTGGTTTGCCTACCACTGAAGCTTTCTTT. As protein: CASGLPTTEAFF.

The J gene is TRBJ1-5, the V gene TRBV18; 10 bases are shared with TRBD1. The CDR3 length is 15 residues. Germline lookup yields CDR1 KGHSH and CDR2 LQKENI. Trimming cost V 5 bases and J 6 bases; bases outside gene matches: 7. CDR3 nucleotides: TGTGCCAGCTCATCCGACAGGGGGCCTAGTCAGCCCCAGCATTTT. Translation gives CASSSDRGPSQPQHF.

The chain has TRBV9 and TRBJ1-6, with 7 bases lining up with TRBD1. The J segment lost 6 bases and the V segment lost 4 bases, leaving 7 bases of the junction unmatched. CDR3 length: 15 amino acids. Germline V gene sequence: CDR1 SGDLS, CDR2 YYNGEE. The CDR3 DNA follows: TGTGCCAGCAGCTCAGGGGACAGAAGTAATTCACCCCTCCACTTT. Its translation is CASSSGDRSNSPLHF.

This sequence joins TRBV7-6 and TRBJ2-5; no clear D. Deletions cut 0 bases from V and 1 base from J, with 9 bases between. Germline lookup yields CDR1 SGHVS and CDR2 FNYEAQ. The CDR3 covers 15 residues. The CDR3 coding sequence is TGTGCCAGCAGCTTAGCGCTTGTCAGCCAAGAGACCCAGTACTTC. It yields the protein CASSLALVSQETQYF.

This clone was seen once. The rearrangement links TRBV27 to TRBJ2-1, with 7 bases that match TRBD2. CDR3 size: 13 residues. From germline, CDR1 is MNHEY and CDR2 SMNVEV (reference sequence). With V trimmed by 6 bases and J by 9 bases, 8 bases remained unmatched. In DNA, the CDR3 is TGTGCCAGCAGGACCCAGGGAGGGATTGAGCAGTTCTTC. Translating gives CASRTQGGIEQFF.

This chain links TRBV28 with TRBJ1-2; tentatively, D is TRBD1 (6 bases). V gave up 7 bases and J gave up 6 bases, with 27 bases separating them. This CDR3 spans 17 amino acids. CDR1 is MDHEN, CDR2 SYDVKM, per germline. The chain's CDR3 is CASTLGAGPKFGDGYTF. CDR3 nucleotides: TGTGCCAGCACCCTGGGGGCAGGGCCAAAGTTTGGGGATGGCTACACCTTC.

The J gene is TRBJ2-7, the V gene TRBV3-1 (or the pseudogene TRBV3-2); the D gene is possibly TRBD1 (6 bases). The V end lost 5 bases, the J end lost 0 bases, and 14 bases lay between the germline ends. The germline gives CDR1 LGHDT, CDR2 YNNKEL (reference sequence). CDR3 length: 15 amino acids. The CDR3 loop is CASSRLTGLSYEQYF. The CDR3 DNA is TGTGCCAGCAGCAGGCTTACAGGGCTCTCCTACGAGCAGTACTTC.

V is TRBV24-1 and J is TRBJ2-5; 9 bases fit TRBD1. The CDR3 covers 15 residues. Per germline, CDR1 KGHDR and CDR2 SFDVKD. V was clipped by 7 bases and J by 3 bases; unmatched bases: 8. The CDR3 DNA follows: TGTGCCACCAGGGAGGGACAGGGAGGAAAAGAGACCCAGTACTTC. This gives the protein CATREGQGGKETQYF.

The chain combines TRBV19 with TRBJ1-2; 10 bases line up with TRBD1. This CDR3 has 15 amino acids. Germline CDR1 LNHDA, CDR2 SQIVND (reference sequence). The V gene end was trimmed by 7 bases and the J gene end by 5 bases; junction bases not matched to a gene: 10. The CDR3 reads CASIASGQGPYGYTF. The CDR3 nucleotides read TGTGCCAGTATCGCCTCGGGACAGGGGCCTTATGGCTACACCTTC.

The chain joins TRBV7-6 to TRBJ1-6; a weak D match, TRBD1 (5 bases). The CDR3 extends over 16 amino acids. Per germline, CDR1 SGHVS and CDR2 FNYEAQ. The V end lost 3 bases, the J end lost 9 bases, and 18 bases lay between the germline ends. The CDR3: CASSLVGQGGGSPLHF. As DNA, the CDR3 is TGTGCCAGCAGCTTGGTAGGCCAGGGTGGTGGTTCACCCCTCCACTTT.

The chain links TRBV9 to TRBJ1-3; a possible D gene is TRBD1 (6 bases). V dropped 4 bases and J dropped 2 bases, with 13 bases sitting between them. Germline CDR1 and CDR2: SGDLS and YYNGEE. The CDR3 extends over 15 amino acids. The CDR3 DNA reads TGTGCCAGCAGCCCCATGGGGGCACCTGGAAACACCATATATTTT. This gives the protein CASSPMGAPGNTIYF.